The subject of this entry is one T cell receptor (beta chain). Its antigen is not identified. This sample stems from a study of T cell responses to AZD1222 COVID-19 vaccine. Turning to the study itself: Second doses that came at about 4 or about 12 weeks were put together. Overall study findings and caveats: Reportedly, nearly half of unique spike TCRs recognized epitopes outside B.1.351/B.1.1.7 mutations. Spike-spanning, vaccine-associated CD4 TCRs were dominant at 160-218 and 743-854.

Clones were sequenced by immunoSEQ multiplex PCR, and TCRdb holds only the in-frame ones, with some missing. The top ten hold 5.4% of the sample, which has approximately 150,000 clones, over 90% seen once. The V gene's germline CDR1 is SGDLS and CDR2 YYNGEE. CDR3 length: 16 amino acids. V trimming: 3 bases; J trimming: 1 base; junction bases outside the gene matches: 5. The J gene is TRBJ2-1, the V gene TRBV9, with 9 bases matching TRBD1. This specimen consisted of peripheral blood, obtained on day 0 of AZD1222 vaccination. The TCR was taken from an adult in good health. The CDR3 nucleotides are TGTGCCAGCAGCGCGCGAGACAGGGGGTCCTACAATGAGCAGTTCTTC. Translating gives CASSARDRGSYNEQFF.